These 22 T cell receptor beta chains were sequenced from one sample in a study of blood T cells in healthy people across ages. The second PCR ran roughly 7 to 12 cycles with a sample-barcoded 5' primer and J-beta primers. TCRdb re-called the 5' RACE reads with MiXCR, one entry per CDR3 protein. This sample has 1.5 million to 2 million distinct CDR3 sequences, with about 50% found just once. Sequenced sample: blood. The source of these receptors is a woman aged 40 to 50 in good health.

As DNA, the CDR3 is TGTGCCAGTAGTATAGGACAGGGTCTCTTCGGGGAGCAGTTCTTC. It is translated as CASSIGQGLFGEQFF. The chain couples TRBV19 to TRBJ2-1; 7 bases fit TRBD1. There are 15 residues in the CDR3. With 1 base clipped from V and 10 bases from J, the junction kept 10 bases outside the gene matches. Germline lookup yields CDR1 LNHDA and CDR2 SQIVND (reference sequence).

CDR3 loop: CASSYFRQGNSASGYTF. The CDR3 DNA sequence: TGTGCCAGCAGTTACTTTCGACAGGGGAATTCGGCTAGTGGCTACACCTTC. The chain has TRBV6-5 and TRBJ1-2, with 8 bases aligning to TRBD1. Germline CDR1 and CDR2: MNHEY and SVGAGI. The CDR3 length is 17 residues. The ends lost 1 base at V and 7 bases at J; junction bases unmatched: 14.

This clonotype was seen only a few times. V usage is TRBV7-2 and J usage is TRBJ1-1; D is undetermined. This CDR3 has 13 residues. Germline values: CDR1 SGHTA, CDR2 FQGNSA. Trimming stripped 4 bases from V and 8 bases from J, with 14 bases between. The DNA for the CDR3 is TGTGCCAGCAGCTATCGGACCGGGGAGGAAGCTTTCTTT. Amino acids: CASSYRTGEEAFF.

Concerning this clonotype: A read error may account for a junction end that differs from germline. The genes are TRBV4-3 and TRBJ2-7; 10 nucleotides align to TRBD2. Germline CDR1 and CDR2: LGHNA and YSLEER. The CDR3 contains 15 residues. CDR3 loop: CASSRTSGSYNEQYF. For the CDR3, the DNA is TGTGCCAGCAGCCGGACTAGCGGAAGCTACAATGAGCAGTACTTC.

This clonotype was picked up one time. This chain connects TRBV2 to TRBJ1-2; D unclear. The CDR3 contains 16 residues. The germline V gene encodes CDR1 SNHLY and CDR2 FYNNEI. V was clipped by 3 bases and J by 2 bases, with 16 bases between them. The CDR3 bases are TGTGCCAGCAGTGACAGTAGCCTGGCGGTAAACTATGGCTACACCTTC. It codes for CASSDSSLAVNYGYTF. The full variable domain, its missing parts supplied by reference TRBV2 and TRBJ1-2, is EPEVTQTPSHQVTQMGQEVILRCVPISNHLYFYWYRQILGQKVEFLVSFYNNEISEKSEIFDDQFSVERPDGSNFTLKIRSTKLEDSAMYFCASSDSSLAVNYGYTFGSGTRLTVV.

This rearrangement joins TRBV20-1 to TRBJ2-1; 7 bases are shared with TRBD1. This CDR3 has 15 residues. CDR1 is DFQATT and CDR2 is SNEGSKA in the germline V gene (reference sequence). V was pared by 4 bases and J by 3 bases, with 9 bases of the junction left unmatched. CDR3: CSATPGQTIYNEQFF. CDR3 nucleotides: TGCAGTGCTACCCCGGGACAGACAATCTACAATGAGCAGTTCTTC.

This clonotype appeared a few times. This sequence joins TRBV20-1 and TRBJ2-3; possibly TRBD2 for D (6 bases). Trimming left V 2 bases short and J 3 bases short, with 15 bases between. Germline V gene data show CDR1 as DFQATT and CDR2 as SNEGSKA (reference sequence). The CDR3 runs to 15 residues. CDR3 in amino acids: CSARNLGGLTDTQYF. The CDR3 DNA is TGCAGTGCTAGAAACCTGGGGGGATTGACAGATACGCAGTATTTT.

V and J are TRBV7-2 and TRBJ2-6; 7 bases fit TRBD1. The CDR3 contains 18 residues. Germline CDR1 and CDR2: SGHTA and FQGNSA. V lost 5 bases, J lost 4 bases, and 14 bases stayed unmatched. This chain's CDR3 is CASSRILQGQAGANVLTF. CDR3 nucleotides: TGTGCCAGCAGCCGAATCTTACAGGGGCAGGCGGGGGCCAACGTCCTGACTTTC.

The chain carries TRBV7-2 and TRBJ2-3; the D gene is possibly TRBD2 (6 bases). V lost 5 bases, J lost 2 bases, and 20 bases lay in between. The CDR3 is 17 amino acids. Germline V gene sequence: CDR1 SGHTA, CDR2 FQGNSA. CDR3 sequence reads: CASSPKGGGYFTDTQYF. The CDR3 coding sequence is TGTGCCAGCAGCCCCAAGGGAGGCGGCTACTTCACAGATACGCAGTATTTT.

The chain joins TRBV24-1 to TRBJ2-1; 15 positions match TRBD2. V lost 3 bases, J lost 7 bases, and 6 bases stayed unmatched. The CDR3 has 17 residues. The germline V gene has CDR1 KGHDR and CDR2 SFDVKD. This chain's CDR3 is CATSDLGLAGGQNEQFF. The CDR3 region has the DNA TGTGCCACCAGTGATCTTGGACTAGCGGGGGGGCAAAATGAGCAGTTCTTC.

The chain couples TRBV9 to TRBJ2-7; D may be TRBD2 (5 bases). The V gene's germline CDR1 is SGDLS and CDR2 YYNGEE. V was shortened by 2 bases and J by 5 bases, with 11 bases between the two germline ends. The CDR3 sequence is 13 residues long. The CDR3 spells CASSVSARDEQYF. Written as DNA, the CDR3 is TGTGCCAGCAGCGTTTCCGCGAGGGACGAGCAGTACTTC.

The V gene is TRBV27, the J gene TRBJ1-5; D might be TRBD1 (5 bases). The CDR3 covers 13 residues. V gave up 8 bases and J gave up 7 bases, with 15 bases separating them. Germline V gives CDR1 MNHEY, CDR2 SMNVEV (reference sequence). CDR3 nucleotides: TGTGCCAGCCGACCCCAGGGAAGGCAGCCCCAGCATTTT. Protein product: CASRPQGRQPQHF.

This clonotype has just a few counts. V is TRBV11-1 and J is TRBJ2-4; D tentatively fits TRBD1 or TRBD2 (5 bases each). The germline V gene encodes CDR1 SGHAT and CDR2 FQDESV (reference sequence). CDR3 size: 16 residues. Trimming cost V 5 bases and J 0 bases, with 14 bases left between them. The CDR3 is CASSEGPTEAKNIQYF. The CDR3 DNA sequence: TGTGCCAGCAGCGAGGGACCGACTGAAGCCAAAAACATTCAGTACTTC. The full variable domain, its missing parts supplied by reference TRBV11-1 and TRBJ2-4, is EAEVAQSPRYKITEKSQAVAFWCDPISGHATLYWYRQILGQGPELLVQFQDESVVDDSQLPKDRFSAERLKGVDSTLKIQPAELGDSAMYLCASSEGPTEAKNIQYFGAGTRLSVL.

This clonotype was found many times. The V and J genes are TRBV4-1 and TRBJ1-2; D is undetermined. Trimming removed 1 base from V and 4 bases from J, with 10 bases in between. The CDR3 extends over 14 amino acids. The germline V gene encodes CDR1 MGHRA and CDR2 YSYEKL. CDR3 sequence: CASSQVSARYGYTF. The DNA for the CDR3 is TGCGCCAGCAGCCAAGTTTCGGCGCGCTATGGCTACACCTTC.

This clonotype was seen only a few times. This sequence joins TRBV4-3 and TRBJ2-3, with 9 nucleotides matching TRBD2. The ends lost 0 bases at V and 1 base at J; junction bases unmatched: 2. The CDR3 consists of 16 residues. Germline CDR1 LGHNA, CDR2 YSLEER. CDR3 amino acids: CASSQEIAGGTDTQYF. The CDR3 DNA sequence: TGCGCCAGCAGCCAAGAGATAGCGGGGGGCACAGATACGCAGTATTTT.

The chain carries TRBV24-1 and TRBJ1-4; 10 nucleotides agree with TRBD1. This CDR3 is built from 16 residues. Germline V lookup: CDR1 KGHDR, CDR2 SFDVKD. Trimming cost V 1 base and J 6 bases; bases outside gene matches: 4. The CDR3 sequence is CATSDFSGTGDEKLFF. As DNA, the CDR3 is TGTGCCACCAGTGATTTTTCCGGGACAGGGGATGAAAAACTGTTTTTT.

With regard to this clonotype: Compared with germline, one end of the junction differs, possibly owing to a read error. The chain uses TRBV12-3 or TRBV12-4 and TRBJ2-3, with a weak D call TRBD2 (6 bases). The CDR3 extends over 14 amino acids. The CDR3: CASSGLGGTNTQYF. The CDR3 DNA follows: TGTGCCAGCAGTGGGCTGGGAGGCACAAATACGCAGTATTTT.

The V call is TRBV12-3 or TRBV12-4, the J call TRBJ2-3, with 11 bases that match TRBD2. The CDR3 has 16 amino acids. With V trimmed by 6 bases and J by 8 bases, 13 bases remained unmatched. The CDR3 is CASRTALAGAPGTQYF. DNA for the CDR3: TGTGCCAGCAGGACCGCACTAGCGGGGGCCCCGGGTACGCAGTATTTT.

The V gene is TRBV4-2, the J gene TRBJ2-3; D perhaps matches TRBD2 (5 bases). Trimming removed 1 base from V and 0 bases from J, with 14 bases in between. Germline CDR1 and CDR2: LGHNA and YNFKEQ. The CDR3 is made up of 17 amino acids. CDR3 DNA: TGTGCCAGCAGCCAAGGGGTGAGGGTACGAAGCACAGATACGCAGTATTTT. It yields the protein CASSQGVRVRSTDTQYF.

There are a few counts of this clonotype. The rearrangement links TRBV6-1 to TRBJ2-5; TRBD1 is a possible D gene (6 bases). The ends were cut back, 5 bases at V and 2 bases at J, with 15 bases in the middle. Germline CDR1 and CDR2: MNHNS and SASEGT. The CDR3 is 15 residues long. The CDR3 nucleotides read TGTGCCAGCAGTAGGACAGCGCTGAATCAAGAGACCCAGTACTTC. Encoded protein: CASSRTALNQETQYF.

This clonotype was detected a few times. The chain carries TRBV29-1 and TRBJ2-7; 9 bases fit TRBD1. This CDR3 has 15 amino acids. CDR1 is SQVTM, CDR2 ANQGSEA, per germline. V lost 2 bases, J lost 2 bases, and 7 bases stayed unmatched. Written as DNA, the CDR3 is TGCAGCGTTGAAATATGGACAGGGGCCGCCTACGAGCAGTACTTC. Its protein is CSVEIWTGAAYEQYF.

This clonotype turned up a few times. CDR3 residues: CAIGQGGYGYTF. The CDR3 region has the DNA TGTGCCATCGGACAGGGTGGATATGGCTACACCTTC. The chain uses TRBV10-3 and TRBJ1-2; TRBD1 aligns across 8 bases. The trim removed 8 bases at V and 5 bases at J, leaving 4 bases unmatched. The CDR3 sequence is 12 residues long. Per germline, CDR1 ENHRY and CDR2 SYGVKD.